These 21 T cell receptor beta chains were sequenced from one sample in a study of shared clonotypes between healthy human individuals. Clones were sequenced by immunoSEQ multiplex PCR, and TCRdb holds only the in-frame ones, with some missing. The profile shows approximately 2,300,000 clones, 92% of them singletons. Material: naive CD4+ T cells from PBMCs. Subset in this sample: CD45RA+ positively selected. These receptors all stem from a man aged 18 to 30 in good health. Some clones in this sample may be carry-over from other donors' samples.

The rearrangement joins TRBV10-1 to TRBJ2-1; D call uncertain. The V gene's germline CDR1 is WNHNN and CDR2 SYGVQD (reference sequence). CDR3 length: 13 amino acids. Between the trimmed V and J ends, which lost 7 bases and 4 bases, there was a span of 11 bases. The CDR3 reads CASKKDHYNEQFF. The DNA of the CDR3 is TGCGCCAGCAAGAAGGACCATTACAATGAGCAGTTCTTC.

The V call is TRBV5-1, the J call TRBJ2-5; TRBD2 agrees at 8 bases. Germline V gene lookup returns CDR1 SGHRS and CDR2 YFSETQ. The CDR3 loop spans 15 amino acids. The V gene end was trimmed by 5 bases and the J gene end by 6 bases; junction bases not matched to a gene: 12. The CDR3 DNA follows: TGCGCCAGCAGTATGGGACTAGGGGGGATGAAGACCCAGTACTTC. It translates to CASSMGLGGMKTQYF.

On this clone: Other DNA sequences from this sample encode an identical CDR3 as well. The chain carries TRBV20-1 and TRBJ2-2; D is uncertain. Trimming took off 0 bases at V and 8 bases at J, with 4 bases between the two ends. Germline V gene lookup returns CDR1 DFQATT and CDR2 SNEGSKA (reference sequence). This CDR3 spans 11 amino acids. Written as DNA, the CDR3 is TGCAGTGCTAGAGATCGAGGGGAGCTGTTTTTT. It yields the protein CSARDRGELFF.

The V and J genes are TRBV18 and TRBJ2-1; D not resolved. CDR3 length: 15 amino acids. Trimming removed 3 bases at V and 4 bases at J, with 13 bases between. Germline values: CDR1 KGHSH, CDR2 LQKENI. The CDR3 DNA is TGTGCCAGCTCACCTCAGAGTCAGACGTACAATGAGCAGTTCTTC. Amino acid sequence: CASSPQSQTYNEQFF.

This clone was seen once. The chain combines TRBV5-1 with TRBJ1-5, with D tentatively TRBD1 (6 bases). The V end lost 4 bases, the J end lost 7 bases, and 15 bases lay between the germline ends. This CDR3 comprises 14 residues. The germline CDR1 and CDR2 sequences are SGHRS and YFSETQ. CDR3 bases: TGCGCCAGCAGCCTACAGGGTCCGGGACAGCCCCAGCATTTT. This translates into CASSLQGPGQPQHF.

The chain recombines TRBV6-1 with TRBJ1-4, with a weak D call TRBD1 (6 bases). This CDR3 has 14 amino acids. V lost 6 bases to trimming and J lost 3 bases, with 11 bases between them. The V gene's germline CDR1 is MNHNS and CDR2 SASEGT. CDR3 DNA sequence: TGTGCCAGCAGCCACAGGGCATCTAATGAAAAACTGTTTTTT. Its protein is CASSHRASNEKLFF.

The chain employs TRBV21-1 and TRBJ2-1. TRBV21-1 is noted as a pseudogene. The CDR3 length is 15 residues. CDR3 DNA sequence: TGTGCCAGCAGCGCCTCCCCCCGTTTGGACAATGAGCAGTTCTTC. Residues: CASSASPRLDNEQFF.

This chain joins TRBV7-2 and TRBJ2-3, with D unresolved. The CDR3 is made up of 14 amino acids. Trimming took 1 base from V and 5 from J, leaving 10 bases between them. The germline V gene has CDR1 SGHTA and CDR2 FQGNSA. The CDR3: CASSLDWGRDTQYF. The CDR3 nucleotides read TGTGCCAGCAGCTTAGACTGGGGAAGAGATACGCAGTATTTT.

This chain connects TRBV9 to TRBJ2-5, with D tentatively TRBD1 or TRBD2 (7 bases each). Trimming shortened V by 3 bases and J by 5 bases, and 23 bases separated the two germline ends. In germline, CDR1 is SGDLS, CDR2 YYNGEE. CDR3 size: 17 residues. The CDR3 bases are TGTGCCAGCAGCGACCGGATACAGGGGAGCGGGGCGGAGACCCAGTACTTC. As protein: CASSDRIQGSGAETQYF. Based on the CDR3 plus reference TRBV9 and TRBJ2-5, the full variable domain is DSGVTQTPKHLITATGQRVTLRCSPRSGDLSVYWYQQSLDQGLQFLIQYYNGEERAKGNILERFSAQQFPDLHSELNLSSLELGDSALYFCASSDRIQGSGAETQYFGPGTRLLVL.

This clone has just one count. The chain recombines TRBV28 with TRBJ2-5; 8 bases agree with TRBD1. The CDR3 extends over 14 amino acids. V lost 5 bases to trimming and J lost 2 bases; unmatched junction nucleotides: 4. Germline V gene data show CDR1 as MDHEN and CDR2 as SYDVKM. In nucleotides, the CDR3 is TGTGCCAGCAGTCTGGACAGGGTTCAAGAGACCCAGTACTTC. This translates into CASSLDRVQETQYF.

The chain couples TRBV5-6 to TRBJ2-1, with 11 bases aligning to TRBD1. The CDR3 loop spans 14 amino acids. With V trimmed by 4 bases and J by 6 bases, 3 bases remained unmatched. Germline values: CDR1 SGHDT, CDR2 YYEEEE. The CDR3 spells CASSPDRGRNEQFF. CDR3 in DNA: TGTGCCAGCAGCCCGGACAGGGGGCGCAATGAGCAGTTCTTC. Supplemented by reference TRBV5-6 and TRBJ2-1, the full variable domain reads DAGVTQSPTHLIKTRGQQVTLRCSPKSGHDTVSWYQQALGQGPQFIFQYYEEEERQRGNFPDRFSGHQFPNYSSELNVNALLLGDSALYLCASSPDRGRNEQFFGPGTRLTVL.

This clone is a singleton in its sample. The chain has TRBV30 and TRBJ1-6; D remains ambiguous. This CDR3 region has 13 residues. V dropped 2 bases and J dropped 10 bases, with 12 bases sitting between them. Germline V gene sequence: CDR1 GTSNPN, CDR2 SVGIG (reference sequence). This CDR3 is CAWSLGPRSPLHF. The CDR3 DNA follows: TGTGCCTGGAGTCTAGGACCGCGCTCACCCCTCCACTTT.

Points on this clone: Other DNA sequences from this sample encode an identical CDR3 as well. The rearrangement links TRBV28 to TRBJ1-5, with TRBD1 as a possible D gene (5 bases). The germline V gene encodes CDR1 MDHEN and CDR2 SYDVKM. V shed 2 bases and J shed 2 bases, with 7 bases lying between them. This CDR3 has 14 amino acids. The CDR3 region is CASSLTRGNQPQHF. As DNA, the CDR3 is TGTGCCAGCAGTTTAACCAGGGGCAATCAGCCCCAGCATTTT.

The rearrangement joins TRBV7-8 to TRBJ2-6; unclear D gene. V was pared by 0 bases and J by 0 bases, with 12 bases between. The CDR3 loop spans 18 amino acids. The germline gives CDR1 SGHVS, CDR2 FQNEAQ. The CDR3 DNA reads as TGTGCCAGCAGCTTAGCTTACAAACAAGGCTCTGGGGCCAACGTCCTGACTTTC. Translating gives CASSLAYKQGSGANVLTF.

The V and J genes are TRBV28 and TRBJ1-2; possibly TRBD1 for D (5 bases). The CDR3 runs 14 residues. Per germline, CDR1 MDHEN and CDR2 SYDVKM. V was clipped by 4 bases and J by 5 bases, with 14 bases between them. The CDR3 coding sequence is TGTGCCAGCAGTTGGGGGGTCCCACCGTATGGCTACACCTTC. This encodes CASSWGVPPYGYTF.

About this clone itself: Other DNA sequences from this sample encode an identical CDR3 as well. The genes are TRBV2 and TRBJ1-1; D unresolved. Germline values: CDR1 SNHLY, CDR2 FYNNEI. The CDR3 has 11 amino acids. The V end lost 5 bases, the J end lost 5 bases, and 6 bases lay between the germline ends. CDR3: CASSYQTEAFF. The CDR3 region has the DNA TGTGCCAGCAGTTACCAGACTGAAGCTTTCTTT.

This chain links TRBV28 with TRBJ2-1; TRBD1 matches 7 bases. CDR1 MDHEN and CDR2 SYDVKM come from the germline V gene. The CDR3 sequence is 12 residues long. Trimming removed 6 bases from V and 8 bases from J; junction bases left unmatched: 4. The CDR3 spells CASRSTGYEQFF. CDR3 nucleotide sequence: TGTGCCAGCAGGTCGACAGGGTATGAGCAGTTCTTC.

CDR3 bases: TGTGCCAGTAGTATGGGGGCGTCCTACGAGCAGTACTTC. Its translation: CASSMGASYEQYF. The chain employs TRBV19 and TRBJ2-7; the D gene is possibly TRBD1 (6 bases). The CDR3 spans 13 residues. The germline gives CDR1 LNHDA, CDR2 SQIVND (reference sequence). V was clipped by 3 bases and J by 1 base, with 7 bases between them.

The chain uses TRBV5-1 and TRBJ2-5; maybe TRBD1 (6 bases). The germline V gene encodes CDR1 SGHRS and CDR2 YFSETQ. The CDR3 is 16 residues long. V was clipped by 0 bases and J by 0 bases, with 12 bases between them. CDR3 nucleotides: TGCGCCAGCAGCTTGGCTGGGGGCGCTGACCAAGAGACCCAGTACTTC. Translation gives CASSLAGGADQETQYF.

This chain links TRBV19 with TRBJ1-5; no definite D call. V lost 6 bases and J lost 5, with 11 bases in between. Germline V gene data show CDR1 as LNHDA and CDR2 as SQIVND (reference sequence). The CDR3 has 13 residues. Here the CDR3 reads CASRRLMDQPQHF. CDR3 coding DNA: TGTGCCAGTAGGAGGTTAATGGATCAGCCCCAGCATTTT.

This sequence joins TRBV4-2 and TRBJ1-4; 10 nucleotides line up with TRBD1. The germline V gene has CDR1 LGHNA and CDR2 YNFKEQ. J was trimmed by 4 bases and V by 3 bases; bases with no gene match: 8. The CDR3 is 17 amino acids. Here the CDR3 DNA reads TGTGCCAGCAGCCAGAGGGACAGGGGAGGAGATAATGAAAAACTGTTTTTT. Amino acids: CASSQRDRGGDNEKLFF.